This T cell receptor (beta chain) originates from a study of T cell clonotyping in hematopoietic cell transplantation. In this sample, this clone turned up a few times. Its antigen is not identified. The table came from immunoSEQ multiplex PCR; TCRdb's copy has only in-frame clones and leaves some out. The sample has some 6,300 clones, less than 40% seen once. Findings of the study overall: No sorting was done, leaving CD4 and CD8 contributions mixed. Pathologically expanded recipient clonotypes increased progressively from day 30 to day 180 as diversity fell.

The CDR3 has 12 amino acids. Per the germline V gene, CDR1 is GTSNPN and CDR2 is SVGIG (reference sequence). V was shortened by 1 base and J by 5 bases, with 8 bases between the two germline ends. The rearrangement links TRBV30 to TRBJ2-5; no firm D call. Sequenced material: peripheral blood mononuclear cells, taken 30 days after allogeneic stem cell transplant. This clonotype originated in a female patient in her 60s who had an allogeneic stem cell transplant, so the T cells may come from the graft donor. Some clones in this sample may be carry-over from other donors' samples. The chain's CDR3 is CAWSARMETQYF. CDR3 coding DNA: TGTGCCTGGAGTGCAAGGATGGAGACCCAGTACTTC.